A selection of T cell receptor beta chains follows, all from one sample in a study of cytomegalovirus exposure and HLA in healthy donors. Sequenced by immunoSEQ multiplex PCR; TCRdb stores in-frame clones only, minus some. The sample shows approximately 160,000 clones, roughly 90% of them seen only once. What was sequenced was PBMCs. The source is a woman between 18 and 30 years old in good health and CMV-seropositive. Both conserved end residues are trimmed from each CDR3. The size entry is marked missing in some rows and otherwise reads once, few, many or a size class.

size: -; J: TRBJ2-7; V: TRBV7-9; CDR3: ASSAGTAGYEQY
size: -; J: TRBJ2-2; V: TRBV6-5; CDR3: ASSNYGGNTGELF
size: -; J: TRBJ2-7; V: TRBV5-1; CDR3: ASSFGTSGRGEQY
size: -; J: TRBJ2-6; V: TRBV7-3; CDR3: ASSPGGSGSGANVLT
size: once; J: TRBJ1-5; V: TRBV6-5; CDR3: ASSPGTGGGQPQH
size: -; J: TRBJ1-1; V: TRBV7-9; CDR3: ASSFAEAF
size: -; J: TRBJ2-1; V: TRBV28; CDR3: ASSLLTFDRGSYNEQF
size: -; J: TRBJ2-3; V: TRBV7-3; CDR3: ASSLSVGTDTQY
size: -; J: TRBJ2-3; V: TRBV27; CDR3: ASSYRLAGGVRSSGHTQY
size: -; J: TRBJ2-1; V: TRBV5-1; CDR3: ASTTPGSGENNEQF
size: -; J: TRBJ1-1; V: TRBV6-6; CDR3: ASNRQGNTEAF
size: -; J: TRBJ1-3; V: TRBV7-2; CDR3: ASSLAGISGNTIY
size: -; J: TRBJ2-7; V: TRBV5-1; CDR3: ASSFTGLSGYEQY